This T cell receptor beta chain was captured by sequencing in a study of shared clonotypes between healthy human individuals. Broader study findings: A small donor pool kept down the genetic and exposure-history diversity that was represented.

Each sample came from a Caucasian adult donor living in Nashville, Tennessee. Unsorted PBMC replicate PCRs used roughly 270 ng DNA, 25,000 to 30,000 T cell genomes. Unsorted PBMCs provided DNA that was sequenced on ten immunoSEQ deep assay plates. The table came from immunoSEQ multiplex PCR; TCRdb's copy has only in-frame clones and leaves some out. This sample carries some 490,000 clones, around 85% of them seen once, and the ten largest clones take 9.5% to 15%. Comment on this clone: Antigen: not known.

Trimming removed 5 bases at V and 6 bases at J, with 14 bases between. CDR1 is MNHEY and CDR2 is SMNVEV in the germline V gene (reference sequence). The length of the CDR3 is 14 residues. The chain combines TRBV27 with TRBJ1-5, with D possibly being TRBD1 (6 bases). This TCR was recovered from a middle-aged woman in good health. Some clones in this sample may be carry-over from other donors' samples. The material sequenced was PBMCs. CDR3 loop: CASSEGGIGQPQHF. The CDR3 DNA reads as TGTGCCAGCAGTGAGGGGGGGATTGGTCAGCCCCAGCATTTT.